These T cell receptor beta chains were read from a single sample in a study of T cells in localized non-small cell lung cancer. Libraries were prepared by immunoSEQ multiplex PCR; TCRdb keeps only in-frame clonotypes and omits some of them. Of about 23,000 clones listed, 80% to 90% are singletons. Here the sequenced sample was peripheral blood, taken before any cancer treatment. The receptors shown here come from a woman aged 40-70 years with stage I lung adenocarcinoma. Both conserved end residues are part of each CDR3. D genes are given only for firm matches. Clone size is not always given. Where it is, it says once, few, many or a class for expanded clones.

clone size,J gene,V gene,D gene,CDR3 DNA,CDR3 protein
-,TRBJ1-6,TRBV7-9,TRBD1,TGTGCCAGCAGCGAATCCGGGACAGCAGGCTCACCCCTCCACTTT,CASSESGTAGSPLHF
few,TRBJ1-1,TRBV9,-,TGTGCCAGCAGCCCTGACCTATTCACTGAAGCTTTCTTT,CASSPDLFTEAFF
-,TRBJ1-3,TRBV6-5,-,TGTGCCAGCAGTTACGGCCTTTCTGGAAACACCATATATTTT,CASSYGLSGNTIYF
-,TRBJ2-2,TRBV5-1,TRBD1,TGCGCCAGCACTCCGGGACAGGGTGGCCCCGGGGAGCTGTTTTTT,CASTPGQGGPGELFF
few,TRBJ2-5,TRBV5-8,-,TGTGCCAGCAGCTTGCTAATAGGAGAGACCCAGTACTTC,CASSLLIGETQYF
-,TRBJ2-3,TRBV11-2,TRBD2,TGTGCCAGCAGCAGGACTAGCGGCGGAGGGACGCAGTATTTT,CASSRTSGGGTQYF
-,TRBJ2-1,TRBV9,-,TGTGCCAGCAGCGTGGCCTTGTTTCGGGCGGTCGATGAGCAGTTCTTC,CASSVALFRAVDEQFF
-,TRBJ1-1,TRBV5-1,-,TGCGCCAGCAGTCACATGGGGGGGAACACTGAAGCTTTCTTT,CASSHMGGNTEAFF
-,TRBJ1-4,TRBV7-2,-,TGTGCCAGCAGCTTAGGGGGTGGAGGGGAAAAACTGTTTTTT,CASSLGGGGEKLFF
-,TRBJ2-1,TRBV11-3,TRBD2,TGTGCCAGCAGCCCGCGGACTAGCGGGGGGTCCAACAATGAGCAGTTCTTC,CASSPRTSGGSNNEQFF
few,TRBJ1-1,TRBV7-9,-,TGTGCCAGCAGCTTAACCCCAGGAAGAGAAGCTTTCTTT,CASSLTPGREAFF
-,TRBJ1-2,TRBV5-1,TRBD1,TGCGCCAGCAGCTTTTCTTCACAGGGGGAAGGCTACACCTTC,CASSFSSQGEGYTF
-,TRBJ2-7,TRBV15,-,TGTGCCACCAGCAGAACATCGATAAAGGTTGCTAGCTCCTACGAGCAGTACTTC,CATSRTSIKVASSYEQYF
-,TRBJ2-1,TRBV9,-,TGTGCCAGCAGCGTAGGGCAGGTCGATGAGCAGTTCTTC,CASSVGQVDEQFF
-,TRBJ2-6,TRBV7-3,-,TGTGCCAGCAGCTTCGGGACGGGGCGCGTCCTGACTTTC,CASSFGTGRVLTF
-,TRBJ2-5,TRBV11-2,-,TGTGCCAGCAGCGTAGCGGTAGGGGGCGGAGAGACCCAGTACTTC,CASSVAVGGGETQYF
-,TRBJ2-1,TRBV29-1,TRBD2,TGCAGCGTTGAAGGTCGGCGGGGGGGGCCGCCCTACAATGAGCAGTTCTTC,CSVEGRRGGPPYNEQFF
-,TRBJ1-1,TRBV30,-,TGTGCCTGGCACCTAAGATCGGGAGAGGGGAACACTGAAGCTTTCTTT,CAWHLRSGEGNTEAFF
few,TRBJ2-3,TRBV6-1,-,TGTGCCAGCAGTAAAACAGAGACAGATACGCAGTATTTT,CASSKTETDTQYF
-,TRBJ2-1,TRBV2,-,TGTGCCAGCAGTTTAAGGACAGCCGGATACAATGAGCAGTTCTTC,CASSLRTAGYNEQFF
-,TRBJ2-4,TRBV19,TRBD2,TGTGCCAGTACCCTTGGCCAGCGGGGGTTAGGTAACTACGTTCAGTACTTC,CASTLGQRGLGNYVQYF
-,TRBJ2-3,TRBV18,-,TGTGCCAGCTCACCACCGAGTGGAGGCCCGGGGGCAGATACGCAGTATTTT,CASSPPSGGPGADTQYF
-,TRBJ1-1,TRBV2,-,TGTGCCAGCAGTGAACTATTCACTGAAGCTTTCTTT,CASSELFTEAFF
-,TRBJ2-2,TRBV7-3,TRBD2,TGTGCCAGCAGCCGAACTAGCGGGGGGATCGCCGGGGAGCTGTTTTTT,CASSRTSGGIAGELFF
once,TRBJ1-1,TRBV10-3,-,TGTGCCGCCCGGACCCGACAGGAAAACACTGAAGCTTTCTTT,CAARTRQENTEAFF
-,TRBJ1-5,TRBV18,-,TGTGCCAGCTCACCGGCGGGTGATAGCAATCAGCCCCAGCATTTT,CASSPAGDSNQPQHF
-,TRBJ2-1,TRBV4-3,TRBD2,TGCGCCAGCAGCCAAAGCGGGGGGCAAGGGGAGCAGTTCTTC,CASSQSGGQGEQFF
-,TRBJ1-2,TRBV4-1,-,TGCGCCAGCAGCCAAGATCTGGACAACTATGGCTACACCTTC,CASSQDLDNYGYTF
-,TRBJ2-7,TRBV7-6,-,TGTGCCAGCAGCTTAGCGTCTGACAGATTCTACGAGCAGTACTTC,CASSLASDRFYEQYF
-,TRBJ2-6,TRBV5-4,-,TGTGCCAGCAGAACAGTCTCTGGGGCCAACGTCCTGACTTTC,CASRTVSGANVLTF
-,TRBJ1-6,TRBV18,-,TGTGCCAGCTCACCACCTGGTTCACCCCTCCACTTT,CASSPPGSPLHF
-,TRBJ2-1,TRBV2,TRBD2,TGTGCCAGCAGTGAAACCCGACTAGCGGGGGGGAATGAGCAGTTCTTC,CASSETRLAGGNEQFF
-,TRBJ2-7,TRBV6-5,-,TGTGCCAGCAGTTACAGGGGTGACGGCTACGAGCAGTACTTC,CASSYRGDGYEQYF
-,TRBJ2-7,TRBV30,-,TGTGCCTTTGGACGGAATTACGAGCAGTACTTC,CAFGRNYEQYF
once,TRBJ1-6,TRBV5-8,-,TGTGCCAGCAGCCGGGGACAACTTAATTCACCCCTCCACTTT,CASSRGQLNSPLHF
-,TRBJ1-5,TRBV6-4,-,TGTGCCAGCAGTGACGGCCCCAATCAGCCCCAGCATTTT,CASSDGPNQPQHF
-,TRBJ1-1,TRBV19,TRBD1,TGTGCCAGGATAAGACAGGGGATAAAGATGGACACTGAAGCTTTCTTT,CARIRQGIKMDTEAFF
once,TRBJ2-3,TRBV2,-,TGTGCCAGCAGGACCAACGCAGATACGCAGTATTTT,CASRTNADTQYF
-,TRBJ2-3,TRBV27,-,TGTGCCAGCAGTTCGGCAGGCGGGGATACGCAGTATTTT,CASSSAGGDTQYF
-,TRBJ1-1,TRBV5-8,-,TGTGCCAGCAGTCGTGCTTGGGAGGGTATATGGAACACTGAAGCTTTCTTT,CASSRAWEGIWNTEAFF
-,TRBJ1-5,TRBV7-2,TRBD1,TGTGCCAGCAGCTCCTGGACAGGGACGGGAAGCAATCAGCCCCAGCATTTT,CASSSWTGTGSNQPQHF
-,TRBJ1-5,TRBV7-8,-,TGTGCCAGCAGCTTACAGGAGGAGTTTCAGCCCCAGCATTTT,CASSLQEEFQPQHF
-,TRBJ1-2,TRBV7-2,-,TGTGCCAGCAGCCCAAGAGGCCCCTATGGCTACACCTTC,CASSPRGPYGYTF
-,TRBJ2-3,TRBV6-4,TRBD2,TGTGCCAGCAGTGACTCTAGCGGGGGGGCCACAGATACGCAGTATTTT,CASSDSSGGATDTQYF
few,TRBJ2-2,TRBV7-6,-,TGTGCCAGCAGCTTAGCTGGGATGGGGACCGGGGAGCTGTTTTTT,CASSLAGMGTGELFF
-,TRBJ2-2,TRBV4-1,TRBD1,TGCGCCAGCAGCCAAGGGACAGGGTCCCCCCTGGAGCTGTTTTTT,CASSQGTGSPLELFF
-,TRBJ1-4,TRBV6-1,-,TGTGCCAGTAGACTGGACCTAAATGAAAAACTGTTTTTT,CASRLDLNEKLFF
-,TRBJ2-7,TRBV6-5,-,TGTGCCAGCAGTTACTCTAGAGGGAGCGAGCAGTACTTC,CASSYSRGSEQYF
once,TRBJ1-2,TRBV5-6,TRBD1,TGTGCCAGCAGCTTGGTGGGGTTACAGGAGGGGGCCCTTTATGGCTACACCTTC,CASSLVGLQEGALYGYTF
-,TRBJ1-1,TRBV7-2,-,TGTGCCAGCAGCTCTAGGGGTGGAATGGCTTTCTTT,CASSSRGGMAFF
-,TRBJ2-7,TRBV5-1,TRBD1,TGCGCCAGCAGCTTGGCTGGACAGGAGGTCTTTGGGCAGTACTTC,CASSLAGQEVFGQYF
few,TRBJ1-5,TRBV6-4,-,TGTGCCAGCAGTCAGGGTCCGGGTCAGCCCCAGCATTTT,CASSQGPGQPQHF
-,TRBJ1-5,TRBV30,TRBD1,TGTGCCTGGACCGGACAGGGGGATCAGCCCCAGCATTTT,CAWTGQGDQPQHF
-,TRBJ2-1,TRBV5-4,TRBD2,TGTGCCAGCAGCTTGGACCTAGCGGGGAACTATGAGCAGTTCTTC,CASSLDLAGNYEQFF